One and the same sample provided the 16 T cell receptor beta chains below, sequenced in a study of control samples from healthy donors and cancer patients (dated by TCRdb to about 2020). The library was produced with the immunoSEQ multiplex PCR assay. TCRdb carries this immuneACCESS record with in-frame sequences only. Its versions omit some clonotypes, under half of them owing to an unresolved V gene in the studies checked, with the rest unexplained. Present in this sample are 100,000 to 130,000 clones, around four fifths of which were seen just once. The ten largest clones take up about 5.9% of the sample. Sequencing used blood. These receptor sequences come from a man younger than 35 in good health.

The chain is built from TRBV2 and TRBJ2-5; 13 bases fit TRBD2. J gave up 5 bases and V 6 bases, and 9 bases lay outside the gene matches. Germline V lookup: CDR1 SNHLY, CDR2 FYNNEI. The CDR3 has 16 amino acids. The CDR3 region is CASSPRTSGGMETQYF. The CDR3 bases are TGTGCCAGCAGCCCCAGGACTAGCGGGGGCATGGAGACCCAGTACTTC.

The rearrangement links TRBV7-9 to TRBJ2-1, with D possibly called TRBD1 or TRBD2 (6 bases each). V was shortened by 6 bases and J by 4 bases, with 13 bases between the two germline ends. The CDR3 has 14 residues. The V gene's germline CDR1 is SEHNR and CDR2 FQNEAQ (reference sequence). CDR3 protein: CASRGGSNYNEQFF. The CDR3 DNA follows: TGTGCCAGCAGGGGGGGCAGCAATTACAATGAGCAGTTCTTC.

This clone appeared a few times. The chain uses TRBV12-3 or TRBV12-4 and TRBJ1-2, with D possibly matching TRBD1 (5 bases). This CDR3 comprises 12 residues. Trimming took 5 bases from V and 5 from J, leaving 9 bases between them. CDR3 DNA: TGTGCCAGCAGTACGGAGGGGTATGGCTACACCTTC. It is translated as CASSTEGYGYTF.

This clone appeared a single time. The genes are TRBV11-2 and TRBJ2-7, with D possibly being TRBD1 (5 bases). The germline V gene has CDR1 SGHAT and CDR2 FQNNGV. Trimming took off 5 bases at V and 4 bases at J, with 21 bases between the two ends. The CDR3 spans 16 residues. The CDR3 DNA reads TGTGCCAGCAGCCCCCCCCCTTGGCAGGGTTGGTACGAGCAGTACTTC. Translating it yields CASSPPPWQGWYEQYF.

This rearrangement joins TRBV9 to TRBJ1-1, with D possibly TRBD1 on 6 matching bases. The CDR3 sequence is 12 residues long. CDR1 is SGDLS, CDR2 YYNGEE, per germline. Trimming removed 4 bases at V and 8 bases at J, with 12 bases between. CDR3 bases: TGTGCCAGCAGCACCCGGGGGCGAGAAGCTTTCTTT. Residues: CASSTRGREAFF.

The gene calls are TRBV6-5 and TRBJ1-2; possible D gene TRBD1, 5 bases. Trimming took 8 bases from V and 4 from J, leaving 11 bases between them. This CDR3 contains 12 residues. The germline gives CDR1 MNHEY, CDR2 SVGAGI. The CDR3 here is CASGARFYGYTF. In DNA form, the CDR3 reads TGTGCCAGCGGGGCCAGGTTCTATGGCTACACCTTC.

V usage is TRBV12-3 or TRBV12-4 and J usage is TRBJ1-1, with D possibly TRBD1 on 5 matching bases. The CDR3 covers 13 residues. With 6 bases removed from V and 4 bases from J, the gap between germline ends came to 12 bases. CDR3 coding DNA: TGTGCCAGCAGGCTGGGACCCAGCACTGAAGCTTTCTTT. It specifies CASRLGPSTEAFF.

V is TRBV9 and J is TRBJ2-3, with D uncertain. Trimming left V 0 bases short and J 4 bases short, with 9 bases between. CDR1 SGDLS and CDR2 YYNGEE come from the germline V gene. The CDR3 loop spans 14 amino acids. CDR3 sequence: CASSVDWSADTQYF. For the CDR3, the DNA is TGTGCCAGCAGCGTAGATTGGTCGGCAGATACGCAGTATTTT.

The chain is built from TRBV19 and TRBJ1-2; D perhaps matches TRBD1 (5 bases). CDR3 length: 14 amino acids. Germline V lookup: CDR1 LNHDA, CDR2 SQIVND (reference sequence). V was clipped by 7 bases and J by 7 bases, with 19 bases between them. CDR3 residues: CASNVGGTLGGYTF. CDR3 bases: TGTGCCAGTAACGTCGGAGGGACGCTTGGTGGCTACACCTTC.

This sequence joins TRBV3-1 (or the pseudogene TRBV3-2) and TRBJ1-2; D uncertain. CDR3 length: 13 amino acids. The V and J ends lost 4 bases and 3 bases respectively, with 9 bases between them. Germline V gene data show CDR1 as LGHDT and CDR2 as YNNKEL (reference sequence). The CDR3 loop is CASSPDGYYGYTF. The CDR3 DNA sequence: TGTGCCAGCAGCCCGGACGGGTACTATGGCTACACCTTC.

This chain links TRBV28 with TRBJ1-5; D unclear. CDR3 size: 15 residues. Germline loops: CDR1 MDHEN, CDR2 SYDVKM. The V and J ends lost 6 bases and 3 bases respectively, with 15 bases between them. The CDR3 loop reads CASRVDPAPNQPQHF. In DNA, the CDR3 is TGTGCCAGCAGGGTTGACCCGGCACCCAATCAGCCCCAGCATTTT.

The rearrangement joins TRBV3-1 (or the pseudogene TRBV3-2) to TRBJ2-1; 8 positions agree with TRBD2. The CDR3 is made up of 15 amino acids. J was trimmed by 8 bases and V by 1 base; bases with no gene match: 7. From germline, CDR1 is LGHDT and CDR2 YNNKEL (reference sequence). In nucleotides, the CDR3 is TGTGCCAGCAGCCAAGCGGCGGGGGGTGGTCATGAGCAGTTCTTC. Translation: CASSQAAGGGHEQFF.

The chain joins TRBV6-2 or TRBV6-3 to TRBJ2-3, with D perhaps TRBD1 (5 bases). Trimming left V 5 bases short and J 2 bases short, with 14 bases between. In germline, CDR1 is MNHEY, CDR2 SVGEGT. The CDR3 spans 15 residues. CDR3 in amino acids: CASSKRAGNTDTQYF. Written as DNA, the CDR3 is TGTGCCAGCAGTAAACGCGCAGGGAACACAGATACGCAGTATTTT.

The J gene is TRBJ2-3, the V gene TRBV3-1 (or the pseudogene TRBV3-2); TRBD2 aligns across 12 bases. V shed 7 bases, J shed 0 bases, and the junction held 8 bases outside the gene matches. The CDR3 is made up of 17 amino acids. The germline CDR1 and CDR2 sequences are LGHDT and YNNKEL (reference sequence). As DNA, the CDR3 is TGTGCCAGCACCACCAGGACTAGCGGGGTTAGCACAGATACGCAGTATTTT. Translated, it gives CASTTRTSGVSTDTQYF.

The sample holds one count of this clone. J is TRBJ2-5 and V is TRBV7-8; TRBD2 matches at 10 bases. Germline loops: CDR1 SGHVS, CDR2 FQNEAQ. With V trimmed by 4 bases and J by 5 bases, 10 bases remained unmatched. The CDR3 runs to 16 residues. DNA for the CDR3: TGTGCCAGCAGCTCAGCGGGGGGGCCTCGTTTCGAGACCCAGTACTTC. As protein: CASSSAGGPRFETQYF.

The rearrangement uses TRBV6-2 or TRBV6-3 and TRBJ1-1, with D uncertain. CDR3 length equals 15 residues. The V end lost 6 bases, the J end lost 1 base, and 15 bases lay between the germline ends. CDR1 is MNHEY, CDR2 SVGEGT, per germline. This CDR3 reads CASSSLTYGNTEAFF. For the CDR3, the DNA is TGTGCCAGCAGCTCACTTACTTACGGGAACACTGAAGCTTTCTTT.